The T cell receptor (beta chain) under discussion was sequenced for a study of breast tumors, draining lymph nodes, adjacent tissues. Overall study results and limits: Most tumor T cells seemingly derive from lymph node, then expand in tumor.

The germline V gene encodes CDR1 LGHNA and CDR2 YNFKEQ. V lost 6 bases to trimming and J lost 11 bases; unmatched junction nucleotides: 12. There are 14 residues in the CDR3. This clonotype was counted at least ten times. What it binds is unknown. TCRdb ran MiXCR on the multiplex PCR reads and lists one entry per CDR3 protein. The repertoire holds 13,000 to 15,000 distinct CDR3 sequences, with roughly 50% as singletons. Input material: tumor-adjacent breast tissue. This receptor was taken from a female donor with breast cancer. Some clones in this sample may be carry-over from other donors' samples. V is TRBV4-2 and J is TRBJ1-4; TRBD1 aligns across 7 bases. In DNA, the CDR3 is TGTGCCAGCAGACAGGCCGGGACAGCCAAGAAACTGTTTTTT. It yields the protein CASRQAGTAKKLFF.